The 21 T cell receptor beta chains below all came from one sample that was sequenced in a study of blood T cells in healthy people across ages. For the second PCR, which ran for about 6 to 11 cycles, a sample-barcoded 5' primer and a J-beta primer mix were used. TCRdb passed the 5' RACE reads through MiXCR, listing each CDR3 protein once. Of over 600,000 distinct CDR3 sequences in the sample, roughly 41% were seen once. Sequencing was performed on blood. The receptors were sampled from a man older than 75 in good health.

Note on this clonotype: Just one base apart from a much larger clone, this may be a read error. The chain joins TRBV29-1 to TRBJ2-7; 9 nucleotides align to TRBD2. The CDR3 length is 16 residues. The junction had 20 bases not matched to a gene; V was cut back by 7 bases and J by 7 bases. Germline V gene sequence: CDR1 SQVTM, CDR2 ANQGSEA. In DNA, the CDR3 is TGCAGCGGCCGGGACACTGGACTAGCGAGGCACAATGAGCAGTACTTC. Translated, it gives CSGRDTGLARHNEQYF.

This rearrangement joins TRBV27 to TRBJ2-7, with TRBD2 identical over 13 bases. The CDR3 runs 16 residues. Looked up from germline, CDR1 is MNHEY and CDR2 is SMNVEV (reference sequence). J gave up 6 bases and V 8 bases, and 13 bases lay outside the gene matches. The CDR3 here is CASAIPGLAGVGEQYF. Written as DNA, the CDR3 is TGTGCCAGCGCCATCCCAGGACTAGCGGGAGTGGGCGAGCAGTACTTC.

The V gene is TRBV4-3, the J gene TRBJ2-3, with 10 bases lining up with TRBD2. The germline gives CDR1 LGHNA, CDR2 YSLEER. This CDR3 region has 17 residues. Trimming at V came to 0 bases and at J to 5 bases, leaving 8 bases not matched to a gene. CDR3: CASSQDISGGALDTQYF. For the CDR3, the DNA is TGCGCCAGCAGCCAAGATATAAGCGGGGGGGCTTTAGATACGCAGTATTTT.

At least ten counts were recorded for this clonotype. The J gene is TRBJ2-7, the V gene TRBV7-2; D call uncertain. The CDR3 extends over 12 amino acids. Germline V lookup: CDR1 SGHTA, CDR2 FQGNSA. V lost 5 bases, J lost 3 bases, and 8 bases lay in between. The CDR3 here is CASSRTDYEQYF. CDR3 coding DNA: TGTGCCAGCAGCCGAACAGACTACGAGCAGTACTTC.

Comment on this clonotype: A read error may explain this, as a much larger clone is one base away. The rearrangement joins TRBV7-9 to TRBJ2-5; 10 bases are shared with TRBD1. The J call may be incorrect, as the DNA end agrees better with TRBJ2-7. From germline, CDR1 is SEHNR and CDR2 FQNEAQ (reference sequence). CDR3 length: 15 residues. This CDR3 reads CASSPRDRGSCEQYF. CDR3 coding DNA: TGTGCCAGCAGCCCCCGGGACAGGGGATCCTGCGAGCAGTACTTC.

This rearrangement joins TRBV2 to TRBJ2-7; 7 bases match TRBD1. This CDR3 comprises 15 residues. Unmatched junction bases numbered 2, after V lost 0 bases and J lost 0 bases. Germline V CDR1 and CDR2: SNHLY, FYNNEI. CDR3 in amino acids: CASSEAGQSSYEQYF. The DNA of the CDR3 is TGTGCCAGCAGTGAAGCGGGACAGAGCTCCTACGAGCAGTACTTC.

In its sample, this clonotype was seen a few times. This chain joins TRBV29-1 and TRBJ2-1, with 8 bases matching TRBD2. This CDR3 is 13 amino acids long. From germline, CDR1 is SQVTM and CDR2 ANQGSEA. Germline trimming cut 0 bases from V and 9 bases from J; bases unmatched to any gene: 4. The CDR3 DNA reads TGCAGCGTTGAAGATCTTCGGGGGGGTGAGCAGTTCTTC. Translated, it gives CSVEDLRGGEQFF.

Ten or more counts support this clonotype. The chain is built from TRBV5-1 and TRBJ1-2, with unresolved D. Germline assignment: CDR1 SGHRS and CDR2 YFSETQ. Between the trimmed V and J ends, which lost 2 bases and 2 bases, there was a span of 10 bases. CDR3 size: 14 residues. The DNA for the CDR3 is TGCGCCAGCAGCTTAACGACGGGGAACTATGGCTACACCTTC. Translating gives CASSLTTGNYGYTF.

V gene TRBV7-2 combines with J gene TRBJ2-1; TRBD2 matches at 14 bases. This CDR3 is 16 amino acids long. From germline, CDR1 is SGHTA and CDR2 FQGNSA. The V and J ends lost 4 bases and 6 bases, in that order; junction bases with no gene match: 5. This chain's CDR3 is CASSSWGTSGSNEQFF. Written as DNA, the CDR3 is TGTGCCAGCAGCTCATGGGGGACTAGCGGGAGCAATGAGCAGTTCTTC.

Comments on this clonotype: The junction departs from the called germline gene at one end, perhaps through a read error. V usage is TRBV6-5 and J usage is TRBJ2-3; TRBD1 matches at 7 bases. The CDR3 sequence is 15 residues long. Germline V gives CDR1 MNHEY, CDR2 SVGAGI. The DNA of the CDR3 is TGTGCCGGCAGTCTCCGACAGGGTAACACAGATACGCAGTATTTT. Its translation: CAGSLRQGNTDTQYF.

The CDR3 sequence is CASRPRDSFSGANVLTF. DNA of the CDR3: TGTGCCAGCAGGCCTCGGGACAGCTTCTCTGGGGCCAACGTCCTGACTTTC. This chain uses TRBV6-6 with TRBJ2-6; 7 bases fit TRBD1. The junction had 8 bases not matched to a gene; V was cut back by 6 bases and J by 0 bases. CDR1 is MNHNY, CDR2 SVGAGI, per germline (reference sequence). The CDR3 runs 17 residues.

This clonotype has only a few counts. The chain joins TRBV28 to TRBJ2-1, with TRBD2 identical over 7 bases. There are 15 residues in the CDR3. Germline V gives CDR1 MDHEN, CDR2 SYDVKM. The V and J ends lost 6 bases and 7 bases, in that order; junction bases with no gene match: 12. This CDR3 is CASSLGGTIANEQFF. The CDR3 DNA reads TGTGCCAGCAGCCTGGGGGGGACCATCGCTAATGAGCAGTTCTTC.

This clonotype was counted a few times. This may be a read error, as it is one base from a much larger clone. This chain uses TRBV20-1 with TRBJ2-7; D is possibly TRBD1 (6 bases). Germline CDR1 and CDR2: DFQATT and SNEGSKA (reference sequence). V lost 6 bases and J 3 bases, leaving 18 bases between the germline ends. The length of the CDR3 is 14 residues. The CDR3 sequence is CSAERRQANYEQYF. The CDR3 DNA sequence: TGCAGTGCGGAACGGAGACAGGCCAACTACGAGCAGTACTTC.

V is TRBV6-5 and J is TRBJ2-5, with D possibly matching TRBD1 (6 bases). The J call may be mistaken, given a closer DNA end match to TRBJ2-7. Germline V gives CDR1 MNHEY, CDR2 SVGAGI. This CDR3 contains 15 residues. CDR3 in DNA: TGTGCCAGCAGCCAAGATACAACAGGGAACCACGAGCAGTACTTC. Protein: CASSQDTTGNHEQYF.

The chain uses TRBV12-3 or TRBV12-4 and TRBJ2-2, with D unresolved. With 6 bases removed from V and 0 bases from J, the gap between germline ends came to 14 bases. The CDR3 loop spans 16 amino acids. The CDR3 here is CASSSIANPNTGELFF. In DNA, the CDR3 is TGTGCCAGCAGCTCTATTGCGAATCCGAACACCGGGGAGCTGTTTTTT.

V and J are TRBV9 and TRBJ2-3; D call uncertain. Germline CDR1 SGDLS, CDR2 YYNGEE. This CDR3 has 14 residues. The V end lost 0 bases, the J end lost 4 bases, and 9 bases lay between the germline ends. The DNA for the CDR3 is TGTGCCAGCAGCGTAGGACCCCTTCCAGATACGCAGTATTTT. The encoded protein is CASSVGPLPDTQYF.

This chain connects TRBV6-6 to TRBJ1-1; 9 nucleotides line up with TRBD1. Per germline, CDR1 MNHNY and CDR2 SVGAGI (reference sequence). Trimming cost V 5 bases and J 4 bases; bases outside gene matches: 2. The CDR3 runs to 13 residues. Here the CDR3 DNA reads TGTGCCAGCAGTGGACAGGGGATCACTGAAGCTTTCTTT. Translation gives CASSGQGITEAFF.

The gene calls are TRBV20-1 and TRBJ1-6; perhaps TRBD1 as D (5 bases). There are 13 residues in the CDR3. Germline values: CDR1 DFQATT, CDR2 SNEGSKA (reference sequence). V was trimmed by 5 bases and J by 8 bases, leaving 13 bases between them. This CDR3 reads CSAASRGDSPLHF. As DNA, the CDR3 is TGCAGTGCTGCGTCACGAGGGGATTCACCCCTCCACTTT.

The chain carries TRBV9 and TRBJ1-2; a possible D gene is TRBD1 (6 bases). Trimming removed 4 bases from V and 3 bases from J, with 19 bases in between. Germline CDR1 and CDR2: SGDLS and YYNGEE. This CDR3 comprises 16 residues. The DNA of the CDR3 is TGTGCCAGCAGCAAAGGGGGGGGCCCGCTTGACTATGGCTACACCTTC. This codes for CASSKGGGPLDYGYTF.

This clonotype was recorded at least ten times. This sequence joins TRBV20-1 and TRBJ2-7; D unresolved. The CDR3 has 14 amino acids. Germline loops: CDR1 DFQATT, CDR2 SNEGSKA (reference sequence). The V end lost 3 bases, the J end lost 7 bases, and 19 bases lay between the germline ends. The CDR3 region has the DNA TGCAGTGCTAGGAGGTACCCTGAAGCGAAGGAGCAGTACTTC. Translation gives CSARRYPEAKEQYF.

The genes are TRBV9 and TRBJ2-5, with D perhaps TRBD1 (5 bases). The DNA end favors TRBJ2-7, so the J call may be wrong. The CDR3 consists of 14 residues. Germline V gene lookup returns CDR1 SGDLS and CDR2 YYNGEE. CDR3 loop: CASSVDDSSYEQYF. DNA of the CDR3: TGTGCCAGCAGCGTAGATGACAGTTCCTACGAGCAGTACTTC.